The 21 T cell receptor beta chains in this list originate from one sample, sequenced in a study of cytomegalovirus exposure and HLA in healthy donors listed by TCRdb under 2017. The library was obtained by the immunoSEQ multiplex PCR assay. TCRdb took this table from immuneACCESS and kept in-frame rearrangements with V and J called. Such tables lack part of the clones; where checked against another copy, unresolved V genes explain under half of the gap, and the rest is unexplained. This sample lists about 240,000 clones; 80% to 90% were detected once. 2.5% to 3% of the sample belongs to the ten largest clones. The specimen was PBMCs. The receptors were sampled from a young man in good health and CMV-seronegative.

This chain joins TRBV11-2 and TRBJ2-7; 13 bases are shared with TRBD2. In germline, CDR1 is SGHAT, CDR2 FQNNGV. The V and J ends lost 5 bases and 0 bases, in that order; junction bases with no gene match: 7. This CDR3 region has 17 residues. Here the CDR3 DNA reads TGTGCCAGCAGCGGACGGACTAGCGGGGGAAGCTCCTACGAGCAGTACTTC. This codes for CASSGRTSGGSSYEQYF.

The chain employs TRBV10-2 and TRBJ2-1, with a possible D match to TRBD1 (6 bases). Germline CDR1 WSHSY, CDR2 SAAADI. The CDR3 consists of 13 residues. Between the trimmed V and J ends, which lost 10 bases and 4 bases, there was a span of 14 bases. Here the CDR3 DNA reads TGCGCCACGGAGAGGGACAAGTACAATGAGCAGTTCTTC. It codes for CATERDKYNEQFF.

V usage is TRBV18 and J usage is TRBJ2-7, with unresolved D. The CDR3 runs 12 residues. Trimming took off 5 bases at V and 7 bases at J, with 12 bases between the two ends. Germline V gives CDR1 KGHSH, CDR2 LQKENI. The CDR3 here is CASSAGTGEQYF. CDR3 bases: TGTGCCAGCTCAGCTGGTACGGGTGAGCAGTACTTC. The whole variable domain, filled in from reference TRBV18 and TRBJ2-7, reads NAGVMQNPRHLVRRRGQEARLRCSPMKGHSHVYWYRQLPEEGLKFMVYLQKENIIDESGMPKERFSAEFPKEGPSILRIQQVVRGDSAAYFCASSAGTGEQYFGPGTRLTVT.

This clone was recorded a few times. This sequence joins TRBV7-9 and TRBJ2-7, with 7 bases identical to TRBD2. Germline V lookup: CDR1 SEHNR, CDR2 FQNEAQ (reference sequence). The J segment lost 1 base and the V segment lost 5 bases, leaving 5 bases of the junction unmatched. The CDR3 loop spans 14 amino acids. The CDR3 loop is CASSLTSESYEQYF. The CDR3 region has the DNA TGTGCCAGCAGCCTTACTAGCGAGTCCTACGAGCAGTACTTC.

This chain uses TRBV5-1 with TRBJ2-2, with 8 bases lining up with TRBD1. CDR1 and CDR2 from the germline V gene are SGHRS and YFSETQ. With V trimmed by 4 bases and J by 5 bases, 4 bases remained unmatched. The CDR3 contains 14 residues. In DNA, the CDR3 is TGCGCCAGCAGCCCTGGACAGGGAACCGGGGAGCTGTTTTTT. It is translated as CASSPGQGTGELFF.

This chain joins TRBV28 and TRBJ1-2, with TRBD1 matching 7 bases. Germline-derived CDR1 and CDR2 are MDHEN and SYDVKM. The CDR3 totals 15 residues. Trimming cost V 6 bases and J 2 bases; bases outside gene matches: 9. Here the CDR3 reads CASRKRQGPNYGYTF. DNA for the CDR3: TGTGCCAGCAGAAAGCGACAGGGCCCAAACTATGGCTACACCTTC.

The chain joins TRBV6-5 to TRBJ2-7, with 9 bases matching TRBD1. The CDR3 spans 15 residues. Germline CDR1 reads MNHEY; CDR2 reads SVGAGI. J lost 2 bases, V lost 2 bases, and 4 bases had no gene match. The CDR3 DNA reads as TGTGCCAGCAGTTACGGGGGACAGGGTACCTACGAGCAGTACTTC. Translation gives CASSYGGQGTYEQYF.

This clone has more than one count but fewer than ten. The chain uses TRBV14 and TRBJ1-6; maybe TRBD1 (5 bases). CDR1 and CDR2 (germline): SGHDN, FVKESK. The CDR3 loop spans 13 amino acids. Trimming removed 1 base at V and 15 bases at J, with 13 bases between. The CDR3 spells CASSQAGGAHLHF. The DNA of the CDR3 is TGTGCCAGCAGCCAAGCGGGAGGGGCGCACCTCCACTTT.

The chain carries TRBV4-3 and TRBJ1-2, with D possibly matching TRBD1 (6 bases). V shed 2 bases and J shed 3 bases, with 19 bases lying between them. There are 17 residues in the CDR3. Germline CDR1 reads LGHNA; CDR2 reads YSLEER. CDR3 residues: CASSQTLSGEEDYGYTF. The CDR3 DNA follows: TGCGCCAGCAGCCAAACGTTATCAGGGGAAGAGGACTATGGCTACACCTTC.

This chain connects TRBV6-5 to TRBJ2-7; D might be TRBD1 (6 bases). The germline V gene has CDR1 MNHEY and CDR2 SVGAGI. CDR3 length: 16 amino acids. Trimming took off 0 bases at V and 4 bases at J, with 16 bases between the two ends. As DNA, the CDR3 is TGTGCCAGCAGTTACTCGCACAGGGCAGTAAGGTACGAGCAGTACTTC. It codes for CASSYSHRAVRYEQYF.

This clone occurred once. The V call is TRBV11-2, the J call TRBJ2-7; TRBD2 is a possible D gene (6 bases). This CDR3 has 13 residues. CDR1 SGHAT and CDR2 FQNNGV come from the germline V gene. Trimming took off 3 bases at V and 0 bases at J, with 6 bases between the two ends. The CDR3 nucleotides are TGTGCCAGCAGCTTGGAGGGCTCCTACGAGCAGTACTTC. Amino acid sequence: CASSLEGSYEQYF.

This sequence joins TRBV28 and TRBJ2-4, with a tentative D call TRBD2 (6 bases). The germline gives CDR1 MDHEN, CDR2 SYDVKM. Trimming stripped 2 bases from V and 0 bases from J, with 11 bases between. CDR3 size: 16 residues. CDR3 DNA sequence: TGTGCCAGCAGTTTACGTAGGGGACTAGCCAAAAACATTCAGTACTTC. It encodes CASSLRRGLAKNIQYF.

This chain joins TRBV10-3 and TRBJ2-7; possible D gene TRBD2, 5 bases. The CDR3 has 13 residues. The V and J ends lost 6 bases and 3 bases respectively, with 12 bases between them. CDR1 is ENHRY, CDR2 SYGVKD, per germline. DNA for the CDR3: TGTGCCATCAGGGGCCCGGGAATCTACGAGCAGTACTTC. It yields the protein CAIRGPGIYEQYF.

The chain combines TRBV28 with TRBJ2-5; D might be TRBD1 (6 bases). From germline, CDR1 is MDHEN and CDR2 SYDVKM. With 5 bases removed from V and 1 base from J, the gap between germline ends came to 11 bases. The CDR3 covers 14 residues. This CDR3 is CASSPGQLQETQYF. The CDR3 coding sequence is TGTGCCAGCAGTCCTGGACAGCTCCAAGAGACCCAGTACTTC.

The rearrangement links TRBV18 to TRBJ2-7, with TRBD1 matching 9 bases. The CDR3 loop spans 13 amino acids. Germline values: CDR1 KGHSH, CDR2 LQKENI. Trimming at V came to 5 bases and at J to 3 bases, leaving 2 bases not matched to a gene. The CDR3 protein is CASSRGQGYEQYF. DNA for the CDR3: TGTGCCAGCTCAAGGGGACAGGGCTACGAGCAGTACTTC.

Only one count was recorded for this clone. This sequence joins TRBV10-3 and TRBJ2-3; 11 positions agree with TRBD2. J was trimmed by 3 bases and V by 11 bases; bases with no gene match: 16. Germline V CDR1 and CDR2: ENHRY, SYGVKD. The CDR3 runs to 17 residues. CDR3 loop: CAASPNPGTSGTDTQYF. In DNA, the CDR3 is TGTGCCGCCAGCCCGAACCCCGGGACTAGCGGAACAGATACGCAGTATTTT.

The gene calls are TRBV9 and TRBJ2-7; perhaps TRBD1 as D (6 bases). V was clipped by 0 bases and J by 11 bases, with 15 bases between them. This CDR3 comprises 13 residues. Germline V gene data show CDR1 as SGDLS and CDR2 as YYNGEE. CDR3 nucleotides: TGTGCCAGCAGCGTAGAGGCAGGGGCCAGGGAGTACTTC. It codes for CASSVEAGAREYF.

CDR3 in DNA: TGCGCCAGCAGCCCGCGATTCGGGGAGCAGTACTTC. Translation gives CASSPRFGEQYF. The chain uses TRBV4-1 and TRBJ2-7; D call uncertain. The CDR3 extends over 12 amino acids. V was trimmed by 4 bases and J by 7 bases, leaving 11 bases between them. The germline V gene encodes CDR1 MGHRA and CDR2 YSYEKL.

This clone was counted a single time. The rearrangement links TRBV7-9 to TRBJ1-6, with D perhaps matching TRBD1 (6 bases). V lost 5 bases to trimming and J lost 0 bases, with 11 bases between them. There are 16 residues in the CDR3. Germline V gene lookup returns CDR1 SEHNR and CDR2 FQNEAQ (reference sequence). The CDR3 coding sequence is TGTGCCAGCAGCCGAACAGGGACCTCCTATAATTCACCCCTCCACTTT. The encoded protein is CASSRTGTSYNSPLHF.

The J gene is TRBJ2-5, the V gene TRBV14, with 9 bases identical to TRBD1. CDR1 is SGHDN, CDR2 FVKESK, per germline. This CDR3 has 15 amino acids. J gave up 5 bases and V 4 bases, and 8 bases lay outside the gene matches. CDR3 coding DNA: TGTGCCAGCAGCCCACGGGACAGGGTGTACGAGACCCAGTACTTC. The encoded protein is CASSPRDRVYETQYF.

The rearrangement joins TRBV27 to TRBJ1-2; D is undetermined. CDR1 and CDR2 (germline): MNHEY, SMNVEV (reference sequence). The CDR3 has 13 residues. Trimming removed 5 bases from V and 0 bases from J, with 7 bases in between. The DNA of the CDR3 is TGTGCCAGCAGTGTGCGAGCTAACTATGGCTACACCTTC. It is translated as CASSVRANYGYTF.